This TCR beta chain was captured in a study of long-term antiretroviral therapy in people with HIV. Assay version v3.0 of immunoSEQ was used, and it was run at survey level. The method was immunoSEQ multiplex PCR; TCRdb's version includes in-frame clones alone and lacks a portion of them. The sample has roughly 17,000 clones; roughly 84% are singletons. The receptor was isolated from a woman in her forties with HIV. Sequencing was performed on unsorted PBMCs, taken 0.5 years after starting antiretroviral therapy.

The CDR3 is CASRTGAENEKLFF. The CDR3 DNA sequence: TGTGCCAGCAGGACAGGGGCGGAGAATGAAAAACTGTTTTTT. The chain combines TRBV6-5 with TRBJ1-4; 8 nucleotides match TRBD1. The CDR3 is 14 residues long. Germline V CDR1 and CDR2: MNHEY, SVGAGI. The J segment lost 5 bases and the V segment lost 6 bases, leaving 5 bases of the junction unmatched.